This note documents a single T cell receptor beta chain sequence. Its specificity is unknown. From germline, CDR1 is LNHDA and CDR2 SQIVND (reference sequence). The CDR3 sequence is 15 residues long. V was cut by 3 bases and J by 9 bases, with 18 bases left in between. The record originates from a study of molecular identifiers for immune sequencing clone quantification. Findings of the study overall: Reports indicate spiked Jurkat TCR RNA from one cell could be found among roughly 930,000 naive cells. In cases of identical TCR molecules sharing a barcode, highly expanded clone sizes could be underestimated. For effector cells, clones above 20 RNA copies held over 98% of molecules; for naive cells, under 1%.

One entry per CDR3 protein results from TCRdb running MiXCR on the PCR reads. The sample has about 640,000 distinct CDR3 sequences; approximately 20% are singletons. A CD8+CD4-CCR7+CD45RA+ phenotype served as the sorting definition for naive CD8 T cells. Input material: naive CD8+ T cells from blood, with Jurkat cell RNA spiked in. Subset noted: FACS-sorted CD8+CD4-CCR7+CD45RA+ naive T cells. The sequence was obtained from a human donor in good health. Some libraries in this study had Jurkat cell RNA spiked in. The V and J genes are TRBV19 and TRBJ2-4; D possibly corresponds to TRBD2 (5 bases). This chain's CDR3 is CASSMASRGEGIQYF. The DNA for the CDR3 is TGTGCCAGTAGTATGGCTAGCCGGGGAGAAGGCATTCAGTACTTC.